The 16 T cell receptor beta chains listed next were all sequenced from one sample in a study of blood T cell repertoires in COVID-19. The repertoire was sequenced with immunoSEQ multiplex PCR; TCRdb's copy has only in-frame clones and lacks some. In the table there are some 300,000 clones, approximately 89% of which are singletons. Sequencing was done on a sample of PBMCs or T cells enriched from blood (not recorded which). The origin of the receptors is a woman aged 30 to 39 who had recovered from COVID-19.

This chain joins TRBV5-1 and TRBJ2-1; 11 bases match TRBD2. The germline V gene encodes CDR1 SGHRS and CDR2 YFSETQ. V shed 2 bases, J shed 7 bases, and the junction held 5 bases outside the gene matches. The CDR3 is 15 amino acids. Here the CDR3 DNA reads TGCGCCAGCAGCTTTACTAGCGGGAGTCCGAATGAGCAGTTCTTC. Protein: CASSFTSGSPNEQFF.

This clone has just a few counts. The J gene is TRBJ2-7, the V gene TRBV5-1; TRBD2 matches at 14 bases. Per the germline V gene, CDR1 is SGHRS and CDR2 is YFSETQ. The junction had 9 bases not matched to a gene; V was cut back by 2 bases and J by 2 bases. This CDR3 region has 18 residues. The CDR3 protein is CASSFGTSGSGGAYEQYF. The CDR3 nucleotides are TGCGCCAGCAGCTTCGGGACTAGCGGGAGTGGGGGTGCCTACGAGCAGTACTTC.

The V gene is TRBV3-1 (or the pseudogene TRBV3-2), the J gene TRBJ1-1, with D perhaps TRBD1 (5 bases). From germline, CDR1 is LGHDT and CDR2 YNNKEL (reference sequence). With 1 base removed from V and 10 bases from J, the gap between germline ends came to 10 bases. CDR3 length: 12 residues. The CDR3, as DNA: TGTGCCAGCAGCCAAGCAGGAAGGGGAGCTTTCTTT. Amino acid sequence: CASSQAGRGAFF.

This chain joins TRBV18 and TRBJ1-5, with a possible D match to TRBD1 (5 bases). This CDR3 region has 14 residues. Trimming took off 1 base at V and 3 bases at J, with 7 bases between the two ends. Germline V gives CDR1 KGHSH, CDR2 LQKENI. The CDR3 reads CASSPQGINQPQHF. CDR3 nucleotide sequence: TGTGCCAGCTCACCACAGGGGATCAATCAGCCCCAGCATTTT.

This sequence joins TRBV9 and TRBJ2-1; TRBD2 aligns across 15 bases. CDR3 length: 18 residues. V lost 3 bases, J lost 4 bases, and 8 bases stayed unmatched. The germline V gene has CDR1 SGDLS and CDR2 YYNGEE. The CDR3 spells CASSALGLAGGGYNEQFF. CDR3 bases: TGTGCCAGCAGCGCGTTGGGACTAGCGGGAGGTGGATACAATGAGCAGTTCTTC.

This sequence joins TRBV6-5 and TRBJ2-2; 8 bases align to TRBD1. The junction had 6 bases not matched to a gene; V was cut back by 9 bases and J by 3 bases. Germline CDR1 is MNHEY and CDR2 is SVGAGI. This CDR3 is built from 14 residues. CDR3 DNA sequence: TGTGCCAGTAATACAGGGGGTGACACCGGGGAGCTGTTTTTT. This codes for CASNTGGDTGELFF.

V is TRBV18 and J is TRBJ1-5; TRBD1 matches 7 bases. Germline values: CDR1 KGHSH, CDR2 LQKENI. There are 16 residues in the CDR3. V was pared by 3 bases and J by 2 bases, with 7 bases of the junction left unmatched. The CDR3 loop reads CASSPSNRGGNQPQHF. CDR3 DNA: TGTGCCAGCTCACCTTCCAACAGGGGAGGCAATCAGCCCCAGCATTTT.

The chain has TRBV5-1 and TRBJ2-2; D might be TRBD1 (5 bases). The CDR3 spans 16 residues. Germline V gene data show CDR1 as SGHRS and CDR2 as YFSETQ. Between the trimmed V and J ends, which lost 0 bases and 4 bases, there was a span of 13 bases. In DNA, the CDR3 is TGCGCCAGCAGCTTGGGGCCCGACAGTCGCACCGGGGAGCTGTTTTTT. It encodes CASSLGPDSRTGELFF.

The chain carries TRBV15 and TRBJ2-1; D uncertain. The germline gives CDR1 LNHNV, CDR2 YYDKDF (reference sequence). The CDR3 has 14 residues. Deletions cut 4 bases from V and 7 bases from J, with 14 bases between. CDR3 sequence (DNA): TGTGCCACCAGCATCCACCAAGCCCCGAATGAGCAGTTCTTC. This encodes CATSIHQAPNEQFF.

The rearrangement links TRBV4-3 to TRBJ1-3, with a possible D match to TRBD1 (6 bases). CDR3 size: 20 residues. The V and J ends lost 0 bases and 0 bases respectively, with 21 bases between them. CDR1 and CDR2 (germline): LGHNA, YSLEER. The CDR3: CASSQEWGGPRQSSGNTIYF. CDR3 nucleotides: TGCGCCAGCAGCCAAGAATGGGGGGGGCCACGACAGAGCTCTGGAAACACCATATATTTT.

This clone turned up a few times. The rearrangement joins TRBV7-2 to TRBJ1-5; D ambiguous. CDR1 and CDR2 from the germline V gene are SGHTA and FQGNSA. The V gene lost 5 bases and the J gene lost 4 bases, with 12 bases spanning the gap. CDR3 size: 14 residues. The CDR3 reads CASSPDGANQPQHF. The DNA of the CDR3 is TGTGCCAGCAGCCCAGACGGAGCAAATCAGCCCCAGCATTTT.

The J gene is TRBJ1-2, the V gene TRBV7-2; D is unclear. The CDR3 is 13 amino acids. Between the trimmed V and J ends, which lost 7 bases and 8 bases, there was a span of 17 bases. Germline V CDR1 and CDR2: SGHTA, FQGNSA. CDR3 nucleotides: TGTGCCAGCACCGCTGGGTGGGCGATCGGCTACACCTTC. It is translated as CASTAGWAIGYTF.

The CDR3 here is CAISESASGTQYF. As DNA, the CDR3 is TGTGCCATCAGTGAGTCGGCGTCGGGGACCCAGTACTTC. This rearrangement joins TRBV10-3 to TRBJ2-5, with D unresolved. The germline V gene encodes CDR1 ENHRY and CDR2 SYGVKD. The CDR3 runs to 13 residues. Trimming stripped 0 bases from V and 7 bases from J, with 9 bases between.

The chain recombines TRBV19 with TRBJ2-3; tentative D call: TRBD1 (5 bases). Between the trimmed V and J ends, which lost 4 bases and 3 bases, there was a span of 14 bases. Looked up from germline, CDR1 is LNHDA and CDR2 is SQIVND (reference sequence). The CDR3 has 15 amino acids. The CDR3, as DNA: TGTGCCAGTAGTAACCAGGCCAGGGTGACAGATACGCAGTATTTT. Amino acid sequence: CASSNQARVTDTQYF. Drawing the rest from reference TRBV19 and TRBJ2-3, the complete variable domain is DGGITQSPKYLFRKEGQNVTLSCEQNLNHDAMYWYRQDPGQGLRLIYYSQIVNDFQKGDIAEGYSVSREKKESFPLTVTSAQKNPTAFYLCASSNQARVTDTQYFGPGTRLTVL.

V usage is TRBV5-6 and J usage is TRBJ1-5, with a weak D call TRBD1 (6 bases). With 6 bases removed from V and 0 bases from J, the gap between germline ends came to 16 bases. The germline V gene has CDR1 SGHDT and CDR2 YYEEEE. The CDR3 contains 16 residues. The CDR3 is CASTLGAGDSNQPQHF. CDR3 DNA sequence: TGTGCCAGCACCCTGGGGGCAGGGGATAGCAATCAGCCCCAGCATTTT.

The CDR3 DNA reads TGTGCCAGCAGCTTTGCTAGCGACACAGATACGCAGTATTTT. It yields the protein CASSFASDTDTQYF. The chain combines TRBV7-2 with TRBJ2-3; a weak D match, TRBD2 (6 bases). The CDR3 contains 14 residues. Trimming shortened V by 3 bases and J by 2 bases, and 9 bases separated the two germline ends. From germline, CDR1 is SGHTA and CDR2 FQGNSA.